Listed here are 32 T cell receptor beta chains from one sample, sequenced in a study of shared clonotypes between healthy human individuals. Terminally differentiated effector memory CD45RA+ cells were excluded by CCR7 positive selection of CD45RO-negative cells. The assay was immunoSEQ multiplex PCR, and TCRdb's table has in-frame clones only and misses some. The sample holds millions of clones, around 93% seen once. Sequencing was carried out using naive CD8+ T cells from PBMCs. Receptors were obtained from a man younger than 30 in good health. Some clones in this sample may be carry-over from other donors' samples.

The chain links TRBV6-5 to TRBJ1-2; perhaps TRBD1 as D (5 bases). Germline V gene lookup returns CDR1 MNHEY and CDR2 SVGAGI. Trimming took off 4 bases at V and 7 bases at J, with 16 bases between the two ends. The CDR3 is 14 amino acids. The DNA for the CDR3 is TGTGCCAGCAGTTCACCCACCGACAGCGCTGGCTACACCTTC. Translation gives CASSSPTDSAGYTF.

The chain has TRBV5-6 and TRBJ2-2; 15 bases agree with TRBD2. The CDR3 runs 14 residues. Germline-derived CDR1 and CDR2 are SGHDT and YYEEEE. Losses at the gene ends were 0 bases for V and 13 bases for J; bases not matched to a gene: 1. The CDR3 sequence: CASSLEGLAGGLFF. The CDR3 coding sequence is TGTGCCAGCAGCTTGGAGGGACTAGCGGGAGGGCTGTTTTTT.

The chain has TRBV15 and TRBJ2-6; 8 nucleotides line up with TRBD1. Germline CDR1 reads LNHNV; CDR2 reads YYDKDF (reference sequence). The CDR3 sequence is 19 residues long. Losses at the gene ends were 2 bases for V and 0 bases for J; bases not matched to a gene: 9. The CDR3 spells CATSRQGQATGSGANVLTF. In DNA, the CDR3 is TGTGCCACCAGCAGACAGGGACAGGCCACCGGCTCTGGGGCCAACGTCCTGACTTTC.

V is TRBV6-1 and J is TRBJ1-5; D gene unclear. CDR1 and CDR2 from the germline V gene are MNHNS and SASEGT. Trimming pared 7 bases from V and 6 bases from J, leaving 16 bases between. The length of the CDR3 is 14 residues. DNA for the CDR3: TGTGCCAGCAAGCGACCGTGGGAGGGTCAGCCCCAGCATTTT. This codes for CASKRPWEGQPQHF.

This clone was observed a few times. The CDR3 spells CASSLVINEQFF. CDR3 in DNA: TGTGCCAGCAGCTTAGTGATCAATGAGCAGTTCTTC. The rearrangement joins TRBV11-2 to TRBJ2-1, with D unclear. The CDR3 runs to 12 residues. Trimming pared 1 base from V and 6 bases from J, leaving 4 bases between. Germline assignment: CDR1 SGHAT and CDR2 FQNNGV.

This chain connects TRBV29-1 to TRBJ2-7; D is unresolved. The CDR3 runs 11 residues. The germline V gene encodes CDR1 SQVTM and CDR2 ANQGSEA. V lost 6 bases and J lost 5, with 11 bases in between. The chain's CDR3 is CSVWKGDEQYF. The CDR3 region has the DNA TGCAGCGTCTGGAAGGGTGACGAGCAGTACTTC.

V usage is TRBV6-5 and J usage is TRBJ2-7; the D call may be TRBD1 or TRBD2 (5 bases each). Germline-derived CDR1 and CDR2 are MNHEY and SVGAGI. The V end was cut by 5 bases, the J end by 2 bases, with 16 bases between. The CDR3 has 15 amino acids. The CDR3 DNA follows: TGTGCCAGCAGTCACCGACAGCCGGGACCCTACGAGCAGTACTTC. This codes for CASSHRQPGPYEQYF.

The chain joins TRBV10-3 to TRBJ1-2; a possible D gene is TRBD1 (5 bases). Germline V gene sequence: CDR1 ENHRY, CDR2 SYGVKD. Deletions cut 8 bases from V and 2 bases from J, with 15 bases between. There are 14 residues in the CDR3. Here the CDR3 reads CAIGDQGTNYGYTF. CDR3 bases: TGTGCCATCGGCGACCAGGGTACGAACTATGGCTACACCTTC.

The chain uses TRBV6-1 and TRBJ2-7; 8 bases line up with TRBD1. J gave up 5 bases and V 2 bases, and 14 bases lay outside the gene matches. This CDR3 comprises 17 residues. Germline V gene sequence: CDR1 MNHNS, CDR2 SASEGT. CDR3 nucleotides: TGTGCCAGCAGTGAAAGGATTTTTGCAGGGGGCAGAGACGAGCAGTACTTC. It is translated as CASSERIFAGGRDEQYF.

With respect to this clone: Other DNA sequences in the same sample also yield this CDR3. The rearrangement uses TRBV27 and TRBJ2-1, with D possibly TRBD2 on 5 matching bases. V was pared by 3 bases and J by 6 bases, with 9 bases between. The CDR3 sequence is 13 residues long. Germline assignment: CDR1 MNHEY and CDR2 SMNVEV (reference sequence). The CDR3 loop reads CASSFGRGNEQFF. CDR3 sequence (DNA): TGTGCCAGCAGTTTCGGACGGGGCAATGAGCAGTTCTTC.

The J gene is TRBJ1-2, the V gene TRBV29-1; TRBD1 might be the D (5 bases). Germline values: CDR1 SQVTM, CDR2 ANQGSEA. CDR3 length: 11 residues. V was pared by 7 bases and J by 8 bases, with 14 bases between. CDR3 sequence reads: CSARGTSGYTF. Here the CDR3 DNA reads TGCAGCGCAAGGGGTACGAGCGGCTACACCTTC.

Note on this clone: The sample carries other DNA sequences with the same CDR3. The CDR3 is CAWSISYEQYF. DNA of the CDR3: TGTGCCTGGAGTATCAGCTACGAGCAGTACTTC. The rearrangement links TRBV30 to TRBJ2-7; D is undetermined. The V end lost 2 bases, the J end lost 3 bases, and 5 bases lay between the germline ends. Germline V gene sequence: CDR1 GTSNPN, CDR2 SVGIG (reference sequence). This CDR3 comprises 11 residues.

The chain joins TRBV6-6 to TRBJ2-7, with D maybe TRBD1 (6 bases). V was cut by 5 bases and J by 2 bases, with 16 bases left in between. This CDR3 contains 15 residues. Germline values: CDR1 MNHNY, CDR2 SVGAGI (reference sequence). CDR3 DNA sequence: TGTGCCAGCAGTACAGGGAATTTGAGGCCCTACGAGCAGTACTTC. It is translated as CASSTGNLRPYEQYF.

Worth noting for this clone: In the same sample, other DNA sequences code for this CDR3. The gene calls are TRBV5-1 and TRBJ1-1, with D unresolved. The CDR3 length is 14 residues. Germline-derived CDR1 and CDR2 are SGHRS and YFSETQ. Deletions cut 0 bases from V and 1 base from J, with 7 bases between. As DNA, the CDR3 is TGCGCCAGCAGCTTGGGAACGGCGAACACTGAAGCTTTCTTT. Amino acid sequence: CASSLGTANTEAFF. Looking up the rest from reference TRBV5-1 and TRBJ1-1 gives the full variable domain: KAGVTQTPRYLIKTRGQQVTLSCSPISGHRSVSWYQQTPGQGLQFLFEYFSETQRNKGNFPGRFSGRQFSNSRSEMNVSTLELGDSALYLCASSLGTANTEAFFGQGTRLTVV.

Regarding this clone: The identical CDR3 is also encoded by other nucleotide sequences in the sample. The chain combines TRBV12-5 with TRBJ1-3; D is uncertain. CDR3 size: 14 residues. The ends were cut back, 1 base at V and 0 bases at J, with 4 bases in the middle. CDR1 is LGHNT and CDR2 is FRNRAP in the germline V gene. The CDR3 region has the DNA TGTGCTAGTGGTTTGGGAGGCTCTGGAAACACCATATATTTT. Protein: CASGLGGSGNTIYF.

Comment on this clone: The junction and the germline gene differ at one end; a read error may be behind it. The J gene is TRBJ1-1, the V gene TRBV14; D not resolved. Germline assignment: CDR1 SGHDN and CDR2 FVKESK. The CDR3 length is 9 residues. CDR3 sequence: CASSQDTIF. The CDR3 coding sequence is TGTGCCAGCAGCCAAGACACCATCTTT.

The chain uses TRBV27 and TRBJ1-5; 9 bases align to TRBD1. The CDR3 sequence is 15 residues long. Germline CDR1 is MNHEY and CDR2 is SMNVEV (reference sequence). V shed 4 bases and J 7 bases; nucleotides not matched to a gene: 8. CDR3 in DNA: TGTGCCAGCAGTTGGGGACAGGGTGTGAACCAGCCCCAGCATTTT. Translated: CASSWGQGVNQPQHF.

This clone has a handful of counts. The gene calls are TRBV4-1 and TRBJ2-7, with 11 bases fitting TRBD1. CDR1 and CDR2 from the germline V gene are MGHRA and YSYEKL. The CDR3 has 16 amino acids. J was trimmed by 4 bases and V by 4 bases; bases with no gene match: 9. The CDR3 reads CASSPTPGTGGYEQYF. DNA of the CDR3: TGCGCCAGCAGCCCAACCCCCGGGACAGGGGGTTACGAGCAGTACTTC.

The CDR3 sequence is CASSPRGPNYNEQFF. CDR3 DNA sequence: TGTGCCAGCTCACCACGGGGACCAAATTACAATGAGCAGTTCTTC. The chain carries TRBV18 and TRBJ2-1; D might be TRBD1 or TRBD2, each matching 5 bases. Looked up from germline, CDR1 is KGHSH and CDR2 is LQKENI. The CDR3 runs 15 residues. The V end was cut by 1 base, the J end by 4 bases, with 11 bases between.

This clone was seen only once. The chain links TRBV7-8 to TRBJ1-1; D perhaps matches TRBD1 (6 bases). This CDR3 region has 16 residues. Trimming pared 2 bases from V and 3 bases from J, leaving 16 bases between. CDR1 and CDR2 (germline): SGHVS, FQNEAQ. In DNA form, the CDR3 reads TGTGCCAGCAGCTTACTTCCACAGGGCGGTGACACTGAAGCTTTCTTT. The encoded protein is CASSLLPQGGDTEAFF. The whole variable domain, filled in from reference TRBV7-8 and TRBJ1-1, reads GAGVSQSPRYKVAKRGQDVALRCDPISGHVSLFWYQQALGQGPEFLTYFQNEAQLDKSGLPSDRFFAERPEGSVSTLKIQRTQQEDSAVYLCASSLLPQGGDTEAFFGQGTRLTVV.

The chain has TRBV7-9 and TRBJ2-7; D is unresolved. V lost 1 base and J 9 bases, leaving 10 bases between the germline ends. The CDR3 covers 12 residues. Germline CDR1 and CDR2: SEHNR and FQNEAQ (reference sequence). This chain's CDR3 is CASSLVLDGQYF. DNA for the CDR3: TGTGCCAGCAGCTTAGTCTTGGACGGGCAGTACTTC.

The chain is built from TRBV9 and TRBJ1-1; 11 nucleotides line up with TRBD1. The CDR3 runs to 16 residues. Germline lookup yields CDR1 SGDLS and CDR2 YYNGEE. The V segment lost 0 bases and the J segment 4 bases; nucleotides outside the gene matches: 5. Written as DNA, the CDR3 is TGTGCCAGCAGCGTAGTATCAGGGACAGGGGGCACTGAAGCTTTCTTT. Protein product: CASSVVSGTGGTEAFF.

The J gene is TRBJ1-3, the V gene TRBV14; D uncertain. The germline CDR1 and CDR2 sequences are SGHDN and FVKESK. The CDR3 extends over 16 amino acids. V dropped 0 bases and J dropped 0 bases, with 9 bases sitting between them. The CDR3 protein is CASSQDERISGNTIYF. The DNA for the CDR3 is TGTGCCAGCAGCCAAGATGAGAGGATCTCTGGAAACACCATATATTTT.

This chain links TRBV11-2 with TRBJ1-5; D unclear. The CDR3 has 15 residues. CDR1 and CDR2 from the germline V gene are SGHAT and FQNNGV. V was shortened by 3 bases and J by 3 bases, with 12 bases between the two germline ends. As DNA, the CDR3 is TGTGCCAGCAGCTTTTCTCTGGGCCTCAATCAGCCCCAGCATTTT. Its protein is CASSFSLGLNQPQHF.

This chain uses TRBV19 with TRBJ1-2, with 9 bases aligning to TRBD1. With V trimmed by 7 bases and J by 0 bases, 12 bases remained unmatched. This CDR3 has 17 residues. Germline V lookup: CDR1 LNHDA, CDR2 SQIVND (reference sequence). In DNA form, the CDR3 reads TGTGCCAGTAAGCCAGGGACAGGGTATCCTCCTAACTATGGCTACACCTTC. Translation gives CASKPGTGYPPNYGYTF.

J is TRBJ1-2 and V is TRBV7-9, with D perhaps TRBD1 (5 bases). V shed 2 bases and J shed 8 bases, with 18 bases lying between them. CDR3 length equals 15 residues. Germline CDR1 SEHNR, CDR2 FQNEAQ (reference sequence). The CDR3 DNA is TGTGCCAGCAGCTTACAGGGTGGTTCTTGGAAAGGCTACACCTTC. Translated, it gives CASSLQGGSWKGYTF.

The chain employs TRBV7-8 and TRBJ2-5; D is possibly TRBD1 (6 bases). Germline CDR1 is SGHVS and CDR2 is FQNEAQ. Deletions cut 1 base from V and 4 bases from J, with 13 bases between. CDR3 length: 15 residues. The CDR3: CASSLGGHTRETQYF. The DNA of the CDR3 is TGTGCCAGCAGCTTAGGGGGACACACAAGAGAGACCCAGTACTTC.

This rearrangement joins TRBV2 to TRBJ2-7; possible D gene TRBD2, 6 bases. The V end lost 1 base, the J end lost 0 bases, and 13 bases lay between the germline ends. The CDR3 covers 16 residues. Germline V CDR1 and CDR2: SNHLY, FYNNEI. The CDR3 loop is CASSEVGGSVSYEQYF. DNA for the CDR3: TGTGCCAGCAGTGAAGTGGGGGGAAGCGTCTCCTACGAGCAGTACTTC.

This clone was seen only a few times. Written as DNA, the CDR3 is TGTGCCAGCAGTTCCGACAGAGGGAACACTGAAGCTTTCTTT. Its translation: CASSSDRGNTEAFF. The genes are TRBV27 and TRBJ1-1, with TRBD1 as a possible D gene (5 bases). V lost 4 bases to trimming and J lost 1 base, with 10 bases between them. The germline gives CDR1 MNHEY, CDR2 SMNVEV (reference sequence). CDR3 length equals 14 residues.

The chain links TRBV29-1 to TRBJ2-7, with 8 bases that match TRBD2. V trimming: 7 bases; J trimming: 3 bases; junction bases outside the gene matches: 11. This CDR3 spans 14 amino acids. Germline V gives CDR1 SQVTM, CDR2 ANQGSEA. Here the CDR3 DNA reads TGCAGCGCACGACGGGGGGGTTCGGGCTACGAGCAGTACTTC. Encoded protein: CSARRGGSGYEQYF.

This clone was counted once. CDR3 amino acids: CASSSDRTPSYEQYF. The CDR3 DNA reads as TGTGCCAGCAGCTCAGACAGGACTCCCTCCTACGAGCAGTACTTC. The chain combines TRBV7-2 with TRBJ2-7; weak D call: TRBD1 (6 bases). The CDR3 extends over 15 amino acids. CDR1 and CDR2 (germline): SGHTA, FQGNSA. The V end lost 4 bases, the J end lost 0 bases, and 13 bases lay between the germline ends.

This chain joins TRBV27 and TRBJ2-2; D ambiguous. CDR3 length: 16 amino acids. Germline V gene lookup returns CDR1 MNHEY and CDR2 SMNVEV (reference sequence). The V and J ends lost 0 bases and 1 base respectively, with 9 bases between them. CDR3 sequence reads: CASSLSTLLNTGELFF. The CDR3 nucleotides read TGTGCCAGCAGTTTATCCACTCTCCTGAACACCGGGGAGCTGTTTTTT.